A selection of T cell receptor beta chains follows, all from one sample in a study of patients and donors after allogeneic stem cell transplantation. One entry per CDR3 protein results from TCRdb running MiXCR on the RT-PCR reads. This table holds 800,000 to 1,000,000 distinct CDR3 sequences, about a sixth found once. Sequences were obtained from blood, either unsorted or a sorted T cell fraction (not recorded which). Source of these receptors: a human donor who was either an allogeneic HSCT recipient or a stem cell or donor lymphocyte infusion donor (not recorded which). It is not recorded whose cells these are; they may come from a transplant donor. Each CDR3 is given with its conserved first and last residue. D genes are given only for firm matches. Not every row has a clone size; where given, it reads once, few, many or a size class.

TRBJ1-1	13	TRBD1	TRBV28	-	CASRSTGRTEAFF	TGTGCCAGCCGCTCGACAGGGAGGACTGAAGCTTTCTTT
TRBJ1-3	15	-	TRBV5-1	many	CASSLGAYSGNTIYF	TGCGCCAGCAGCCTGGGGGCCTACTCTGGAAACACCATATATTTT
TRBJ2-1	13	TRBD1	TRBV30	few	CAWIGQVSSEQFF	TGTGCCTGGATCGGACAGGTTTCGTCTGAGCAGTTCTTC
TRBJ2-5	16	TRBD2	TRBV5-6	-	CASSLRLAGGLETQYF	TGTGCCAGCAGCTTAAGGCTAGCGGGAGGCTTGGAGACCCAGTACTTC
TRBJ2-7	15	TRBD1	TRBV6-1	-	CASSAAGTGDSEQYF	TGTGCCAGCAGTGCCGCCGGGACAGGGGACTCGGAGCAGTACTTC
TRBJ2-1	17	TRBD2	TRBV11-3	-	CASSLDWREGFHNEQFF	TGTGCCAGCAGCTTAGATTGGCGGGAGGGCTTCCACAATGAGCAGTTCTTC
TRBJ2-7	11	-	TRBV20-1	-	CSTKISGEQYF	TGCAGTACAAAGATTTCGGGAGAGCAGTACTTC
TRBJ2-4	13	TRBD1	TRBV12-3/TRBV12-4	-	CASTGTGANIQYF	TGTGCCAGCACTGGGACAGGGGCAAACATTCAGTACTTC
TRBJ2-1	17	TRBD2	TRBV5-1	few	CASSLAVGGGRYNEQFF	TGCGCCAGCAGCTTGGCGGTCGGTGGCGGGAGATACAATGAGCAGTTCTTC
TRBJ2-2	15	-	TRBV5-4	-	CASSLPRGASGELFF	TGTGCCAGCAGCTTGCCCCGGGGGGCTTCCGGGGAGCTGTTTTTT
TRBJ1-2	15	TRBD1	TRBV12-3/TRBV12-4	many	CASSSEQGAVSGYTF	TGTGCCAGCAGTTCCGAGCAGGGGGCGGTTAGCGGCTACACCTTC
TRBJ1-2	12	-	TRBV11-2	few	CASRSTAYGYTF	TGTGCCAGCAGGTCGACGGCCTATGGCTACACCTTC
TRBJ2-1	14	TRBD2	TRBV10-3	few	CAIRGTSGGNEQFF	TGTGCCATCAGGGGGACTAGCGGGGGGAATGAGCAGTTCTTC
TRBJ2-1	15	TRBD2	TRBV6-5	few	CASSYGSAGGPDEVF	TGTGCCAGCAGTTACGGGTCAGCGGGGGGGCCCGATGAAGTCTTC
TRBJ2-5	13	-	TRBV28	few	CASYTEIQETQYF	TGTGCCAGCTATACAGAGATTCAAGAGACCCAGTACTTC
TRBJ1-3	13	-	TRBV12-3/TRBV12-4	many	CASRADSGNTIYF	TGTGCCAGCAGGGCAGACTCTGGAAACACCATATATTTT
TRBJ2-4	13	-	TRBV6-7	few	CASSDLEADIQYF	TGTGCCAGCAGCGATCTAGAGGCGGACATTCAGTACTTC
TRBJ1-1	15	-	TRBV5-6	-	CASSLGMGRTTEAFF	TGTGCCAGCAGCTTGGGGATGGGACGGACCACTGAAGCTTTCTTT
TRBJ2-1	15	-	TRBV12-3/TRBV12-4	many	CASSYDLGSYNEQFF	TGTGCCAGCAGTTATGACCTGGGATCCTACAATGAGCAGTTCTTC
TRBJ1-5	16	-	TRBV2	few	CASSEVLGAANQPQHF	TGTGCCAGCAGTGAAGTATTAGGGGCGGCCAATCAGCCCCAGCATTTT
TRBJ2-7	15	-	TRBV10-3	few	CAISWGDASSYEQYF	TGTGCCATCTCCTGGGGTGATGCGAGCTCCTACGAGCAGTACTTC
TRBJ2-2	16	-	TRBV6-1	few	CASKGILAPNTGELFF	TGTGCCAGCAAAGGAATCCTAGCGCCGAACACCGGGGAGCTGTTTTTT
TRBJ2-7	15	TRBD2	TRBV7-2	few	CASSLGVGGDYEQYF	TGTGCCAGCAGCTTAGGTGTGGGGGGGGACTACGAGCAGTACTTC
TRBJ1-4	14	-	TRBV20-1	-	CSASRVEGDEKLFF	TGCAGTGCTAGTCGGGTCGAGGGGGATGAAAAACTGTTTTTT
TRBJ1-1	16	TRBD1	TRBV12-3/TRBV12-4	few	CASRSGTGKTGTEAFF	TGTGCCAGCAGATCCGGGACAGGGAAGACGGGAACTGAAGCTTTCTTT
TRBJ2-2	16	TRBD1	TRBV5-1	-	CASSFNTGGHTGELFF	TGCGCCAGCAGCTTTAATACAGGGGGCCACACCGGGGAGCTGTTTTTT
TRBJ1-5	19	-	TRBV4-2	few	CASSQAPGHPLGSNQPQHF	TGTGCCAGCAGCCAAGCCCCGGGACACCCTTTGGGGAGCAATCAGCCCCAGCATTTT
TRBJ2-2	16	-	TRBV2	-	CASSGGIGANTGELFF	TGTGCCAGCAGTGGTGGAATTGGAGCGAACACCGGGGAGCTGTTTTTT
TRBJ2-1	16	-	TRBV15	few	CATSRDLELQPGEQFF	TGTGCCACCAGCAGAGATCTGGAACTTCAACCTGGTGAGCAGTTCTTC
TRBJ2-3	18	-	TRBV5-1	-	CASSPLLSLYASTDTQYF	TGCGCCAGCAGCCCACTTCTTTCACTTTACGCTAGCACAGATACGCAGTATTTT
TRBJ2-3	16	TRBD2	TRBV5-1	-	CASSLAGTSHTDTQYF	TGCGCCAGCAGCTTGGCAGGGACTAGCCATACAGATACGCAGTATTTT
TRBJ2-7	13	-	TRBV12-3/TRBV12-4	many	CASSFPFPYEQYF	TGTGCCAGCAGTTTTCCTTTCCCCTACGAGCAGTACTTC
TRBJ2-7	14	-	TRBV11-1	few	CASSLYRQPYEQYF	TGTGCCAGCAGCTTATATAGGCAGCCATACGAGCAGTACTTC
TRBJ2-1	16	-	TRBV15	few	CATSRVDVSAYNEQFF	TGTGCCACCAGCAGAGTCGACGTTAGCGCATACAATGAGCAGTTCTTC
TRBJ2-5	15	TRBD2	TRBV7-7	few	CASSQGLAGIETQYF	TGTGCCAGCAGCCAGGGTTTAGCGGGAATAGAGACCCAGTACTTC
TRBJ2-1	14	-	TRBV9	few	CASSVGGSVNEQFF	TGTGCCAGCAGCGTAGGAGGGTCGGTCAATGAGCAGTTCTTC
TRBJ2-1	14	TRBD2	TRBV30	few	CAWSVLAGVGEQFF	TGTGCCTGGAGTGTACTAGCGGGAGTTGGTGAGCAGTTCTTC
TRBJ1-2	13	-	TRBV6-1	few	CASSRARSGGYTF	TGTGCCAGCAGTCGGGCGAGGTCAGGTGGCTACACCTTC
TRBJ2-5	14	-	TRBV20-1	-	CSARISALGETQYF	TGCAGTGCTAGGATATCCGCCCTGGGGGAGACCCAGTACTTC
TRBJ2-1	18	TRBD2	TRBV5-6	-	CASFRDRGGLAGYNEQFF	TGTGCCAGCTTCCGGGACAGAGGAGGCCTAGCGGGATACAATGAGCAGTTCTTC
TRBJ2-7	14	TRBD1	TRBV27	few	CASSFAQGVYEQYF	TGTGCCAGCAGTTTTGCGCAGGGGGTTTACGAGCAGTACTTC
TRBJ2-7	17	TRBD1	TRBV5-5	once	CASSTALTGGSRYEQYF	TGTGCCAGCAGCACGGCCCTGACAGGGGGCAGTAGGTACGAGCAGTACTTC
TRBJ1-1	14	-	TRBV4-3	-	CASSQGLGNTEAFF	TGCGCCAGCAGCCAAGGTCTAGGAAACACTGAAGCTTTCTTT
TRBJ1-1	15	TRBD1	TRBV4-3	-	CASSQLQGADTEAFF	TGCGCCAGCAGCCAATTACAGGGGGCGGACACTGAAGCTTTCTTT
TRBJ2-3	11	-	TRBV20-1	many	CSATNTDTQYF	TGCAGTGCTACCAACACAGATACGCAGTATTTT
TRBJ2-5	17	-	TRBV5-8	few	CASSLAIVLSGKETQYF	TGTGCCAGCAGCTTGGCCATAGTATTATCAGGGAAAGAGACCCAGTACTTC
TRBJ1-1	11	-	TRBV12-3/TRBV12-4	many	CASSSRPEAFF	TGTGCCAGCAGTAGCCGGCCTGAAGCTTTCTTT
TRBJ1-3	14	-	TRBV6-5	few	CASSYTTPGNTIYF	TGTGCCAGCAGTTACACAACCCCAGGGAACACCATATATTTT
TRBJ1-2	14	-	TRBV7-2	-	CASSVNPRASGYTF	TGTGCCAGCAGCGTCAATCCCAGAGCATCTGGCTACACCTTC
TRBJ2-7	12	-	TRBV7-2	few	CASSLEGSLLSF	TGTGCCAGCAGCTTAGAGGGCAGCTTACTAAGTTTC
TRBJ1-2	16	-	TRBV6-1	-	CASSEAGSLANYGYTF	TGTGCCAGCAGTGAAGCGGGGAGTTTAGCTAACTATGGCTACACCTTC
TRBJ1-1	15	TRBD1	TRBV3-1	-	CASSQKGAANTEAFF	TGTGCCAGCAGCCAAAAGGGGGCCGCGAACACTGAAGCTTTCTTT
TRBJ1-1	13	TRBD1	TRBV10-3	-	CATTGGLATEAFF	TGTGCCACAACAGGGGGCTTGGCGACTGAAGCTTTCTTT
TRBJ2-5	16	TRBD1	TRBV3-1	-	CASSPRDRVRRGTQYF	TGTGCCAGCAGCCCCCGGGACAGGGTCCGACGGGGGACCCAGTACTTC
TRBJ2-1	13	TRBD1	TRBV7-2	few	CASSLSGQGARFF	TGTGCCAGCAGCCTCTCCGGACAGGGGGCACGGTTCTTC
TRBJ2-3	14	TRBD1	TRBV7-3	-	CASSRTGAADTQYF	TGTGCCAGCAGCCGGACAGGGGCGGCAGATACGCAGTATTTT
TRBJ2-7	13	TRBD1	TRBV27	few	CASKDRSVHEQYF	TGTGCCAGCAAGGACAGGAGTGTCCACGAGCAGTACTTC
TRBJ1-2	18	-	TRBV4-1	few	CASSQALITEVLNYGYTF	TGCGCCAGCAGCCAAGCCCTAATTACGGAGGTTCTCAACTATGGCTACACCTTC